Sequencing of this TCR beta chain was carried out in a study of OX40 agonist ivuxolimab in advanced cancers. In regard to this clone: Within the sample, other DNA sequences also encode this same CDR3.

Looked up from germline, CDR1 is SQVTM and CDR2 is ANQGSEA. Trimming took 0 bases from V and 0 from J, leaving 12 bases between them. The CDR3 has 16 amino acids. Using immunoSEQ multiplex PCR, the repertoire was profiled, and TCRdb retains in-frame clones only, with some absent. Of about 48,000 clones listed, approximately 79% are singletons. The genes are TRBV29-1 and TRBJ2-1; a possible D gene is TRBD1 (6 bases). The TCR comes from an adult with an advanced solid tumor such as melanoma, head and neck, liver or kidney cancer. This specimen consisted of CD4+ or CD8+ T cells sorted from blood, obtained in a trial of the OX40 agonist ivuxolimab. The CDR3 loop is CSVEDLQGSSYNEQFF. CDR3 sequence (DNA): TGCAGCGTTGAAGATCTACAGGGAAGCTCCTACAATGAGCAGTTCTTC.